A single sample is the source of the 27 T cell receptor beta chains below, sequenced in a study of blood T cell repertoires in COVID-19. Method: immunoSEQ multiplex PCR; TCRdb's copy keeps in-frame clones and lacks some. The repertoire includes roughly 120,000 clones, 80% to 95% of them detected once, and around 2.1% sits in the top ten. The sequenced sample consisted of peripheral blood. The receptor source for this set is a man aged 45-60 years with COVID-19, enrolled during active disease.

V is TRBV19 and J is TRBJ2-1; no reliable D call. CDR1 and CDR2 (germline): LNHDA, SQIVND (reference sequence). The CDR3 runs to 11 residues. Trimming stripped 8 bases from V and 6 bases from J, with 8 bases between. CDR3 coding DNA: TGTGCCAGTTCGCGATTCAATGAGCAGTTCTTC. This encodes CASSRFNEQFF.

The chain recombines TRBV25-1 with TRBJ2-7, with 7 bases that match TRBD2. The germline V gene encodes CDR1 MGHDK and CDR2 SYGVNS. J gave up 6 bases and V 7 bases, and 15 bases lay outside the gene matches. CDR3 length: 15 residues. For the CDR3, the DNA is TGTGCCAGCAAATCTTTTGGCGGGAGAATTATCGAGCAGTACGTC. Its protein product is CASKSFGGRIIEQYV.

This clone was found once. The gene calls are TRBV6-2 or TRBV6-3 and TRBJ2-3, with no clear D. This CDR3 spans 15 amino acids. V lost 2 bases and J lost 3, with 12 bases in between. Germline lookup yields CDR1 MNHEY and CDR2 SVGEGT. Written as DNA, the CDR3 is TGTGCCAGCAGTTACACGCTAGAAACGACAGATACGCAGTATTTT. Translating gives CASSYTLETTDTQYF.

V usage is TRBV19 and J usage is TRBJ1-5, with TRBD1 matching over 10 bases. V was clipped by 5 bases and J by 7 bases; unmatched bases: 5. In germline, CDR1 is LNHDA, CDR2 SQIVND (reference sequence). This CDR3 contains 14 residues. CDR3 residues: CASSPTGGHQPQHF. The CDR3 coding sequence is TGTGCCAGTAGTCCGACAGGGGGCCACCAGCCCCAGCATTTT.

The CDR3 nucleotides are TGTGCCACCAGTGATTTACCAGGGATGCAGCAAGAGACCCAGTACTTC. It encodes CATSDLPGMQQETQYF. The V and J genes are TRBV24-1 and TRBJ2-5, with D perhaps TRBD1 (5 bases). This CDR3 comprises 16 residues. Trimming cost V 1 base and J 2 bases, with 13 bases left between them. The germline V gene has CDR1 KGHDR and CDR2 SFDVKD.

The chain couples TRBV2 to TRBJ2-5, with a tentative D call TRBD1 (6 bases). The CDR3 sequence is 14 residues long. CDR1 SNHLY and CDR2 FYNNEI come from the germline V gene. The germline V and J ends were trimmed by 6 bases and 1 base, with 12 bases remaining between them. The CDR3 sequence: CASRDNRAQETQYF. CDR3 bases: TGTGCCAGCAGAGATAACAGGGCCCAAGAGACCCAGTACTTC.

V is TRBV20-1 and J is TRBJ2-3; 7 nucleotides align to TRBD2. J was trimmed by 0 bases and V by 3 bases; bases with no gene match: 0. Germline V gene lookup returns CDR1 DFQATT and CDR2 SNEGSKA (reference sequence). The CDR3 totals 13 residues. CDR3 amino acids: CSASSGSTDTQYF. CDR3 nucleotide sequence: TGCAGTGCTAGTAGCGGGAGCACAGATACGCAGTATTTT.

The table lists this clone with a count of one. The chain employs TRBV19 and TRBJ1-2; 8 bases match TRBD1. This CDR3 region has 12 residues. Germline-derived CDR1 and CDR2 are LNHDA and SQIVND (reference sequence). V trimming: 10 bases; J trimming: 2 bases; junction bases outside the gene matches: 3. In DNA, the CDR3 is TGTGCCACTGGGGACAGGAACTATGGCTACACCTTC. This translates into CATGDRNYGYTF.

The chain is built from TRBV6-6 and TRBJ2-7, with D possibly TRBD2 on 6 matching bases. There are 14 residues in the CDR3. V shed 5 bases and J shed 3 bases, with 14 bases lying between them. Germline V gives CDR1 MNHNY, CDR2 SVGAGI (reference sequence). The CDR3 spells CASSTGTSFYEQYV. The CDR3 nucleotides are TGTGCCAGCAGTACCGGGACTTCGTTCTACGAGCAGTACGTC.

V gene TRBV19 combines with J gene TRBJ1-3, with a weak D call TRBD1 (6 bases). Trimming stripped 9 bases from V and 0 bases from J, with 15 bases between. Germline CDR1 is LNHDA and CDR2 is SQIVND (reference sequence). The CDR3 contains 15 residues. CDR3 DNA sequence: TGTGCCAGCGGTCGACCAGGGGCCTCTGGAAACACCATATATTTT. It specifies CASGRPGASGNTIYF.

This chain links TRBV30 with TRBJ2-7, with 9 bases that match TRBD1. The germline V gene encodes CDR1 GTSNPN and CDR2 SVGIG (reference sequence). CDR3 length equals 14 residues. V trimming: 3 bases; J trimming: 4 bases; junction bases outside the gene matches: 7. The CDR3 is CAWSRGQGLYEQYV. The DNA of the CDR3 is TGTGCCTGGAGCCGAGGACAGGGGCTGTACGAGCAGTACGTC.

V usage is TRBV4-2 and J usage is TRBJ2-1; TRBD2 matches 7 bases. The CDR3 spans 18 residues. Losses at the gene ends were 0 bases for V and 0 bases for J; bases not matched to a gene: 8. Looked up from germline, CDR1 is LGHNA and CDR2 is YNFKEQ. For the CDR3, the DNA is TGTGCCAGCAGCCAAGATTTCGGGGGAGGGCTCTCCTACAATGAGCAGTTCTTC. It encodes CASSQDFGGGLSYNEQFF.

V and J are TRBV5-4 and TRBJ2-3; no clear D. Germline lookup yields CDR1 SGHNT and CDR2 YYREEE (reference sequence). CDR3 length: 15 residues. V was pared by 6 bases and J by 0 bases, with 14 bases between. CDR3 residues: CASTPVGSSTDTQYF. The CDR3 bases are TGTGCCAGCACCCCGGTTGGTTCTAGCACAGATACGCAGTATTTT.

The chain recombines TRBV19 with TRBJ1-4; TRBD1 aligns across 8 bases. V lost 5 bases, J lost 5 bases, and 7 bases stayed unmatched. Germline assignment: CDR1 LNHDA and CDR2 SQIVND (reference sequence). CDR3 length equals 15 residues. The CDR3 coding sequence is TGTGCCAGTAGTGCCGACAGGGGACCAAATGAAAAACTGTTTTTT. This codes for CASSADRGPNEKLFF.

This chain connects TRBV7-2 to TRBJ1-5; tentative D call: TRBD1 (6 bases). The germline V and J ends were trimmed by 5 bases and 5 bases, with 22 bases remaining between them. CDR3 length: 17 amino acids. CDR1 SGHTA and CDR2 FQGNSA come from the germline V gene. The CDR3 sequence: CASSPRTVGYGDQPQHF. The CDR3 DNA is TGTGCCAGCAGCCCGCGGACAGTGGGCTATGGGGATCAGCCCCAGCATTTT.

This clone showed up just a few times. The rearrangement joins TRBV5-1 to TRBJ1-3; D not certain. CDR1 is SGHRS, CDR2 YFSETQ, per germline. Trimming pared 0 bases from V and 4 bases from J, leaving 8 bases between. This CDR3 is built from 14 residues. The CDR3: CASSLAGLGNTIYF. The CDR3 nucleotides read TGCGCCAGCAGCTTGGCCGGGTTAGGAAACACCATATATTTT.

The rearrangement uses TRBV28 and TRBJ1-3; 9 positions match TRBD1. The CDR3 has 15 residues. V shed 3 bases and J 5 bases; nucleotides not matched to a gene: 5. The germline V gene encodes CDR1 MDHEN and CDR2 SYDVKM. The CDR3 sequence: CASSFPGQGRNTIYF. The CDR3 DNA sequence: TGTGCCAGCAGTTTTCCGGGACAGGGAAGAAACACCATATATTTT.

This clone has more than one count but fewer than ten. The chain couples TRBV5-4 to TRBJ2-1, with a possible D match to TRBD2 (6 bases). Per germline, CDR1 SGHNT and CDR2 YYREEE (reference sequence). The CDR3 has 17 residues. Trimming left V 3 bases short and J 3 bases short, with 19 bases between. Written as DNA, the CDR3 is TGTGCCAGCAGCTGGGACGCGGGAACCAAAATCTACAATGAGCAGTTCTTC. Translation: CASSWDAGTKIYNEQFF.

The V gene is TRBV3-1 (or the pseudogene TRBV3-2), the J gene TRBJ2-5; D may be TRBD1 (7 bases). Trimming shortened V by 1 base and J by 4 bases, and 16 bases separated the two germline ends. Germline V gene sequence: CDR1 LGHDT, CDR2 YNNKEL (reference sequence). The CDR3 totals 16 residues. CDR3: CASSQARGRDRETQYF. DNA for the CDR3: TGTGCCAGCAGCCAAGCGAGGGGGCGGGATCGAGAGACCCAGTACTTC.

The chain couples TRBV19 to TRBJ2-1; 8 bases match TRBD1. The CDR3 is 14 residues long. The V segment lost 4 bases and the J segment 3 bases; nucleotides outside the gene matches: 2. CDR1 is LNHDA, CDR2 SQIVND, per germline (reference sequence). CDR3 nucleotide sequence: TGTGCCAGTAGTAGGACAGGGAACTACAATGAGCAGTTCTTC. Translating gives CASSRTGNYNEQFF.

This chain uses TRBV27 with TRBJ1-1, with a possible D match to TRBD1 (5 bases). The germline CDR1 and CDR2 sequences are MNHEY and SMNVEV (reference sequence). The V and J ends lost 8 bases and 5 bases respectively, with 15 bases between them. CDR3 length: 13 amino acids. The DNA of the CDR3 is TGTGCCAGCCGGGGGGTCAGCGTTACTGAAGCTTTCTTT. Translated, it gives CASRGVSVTEAFF.

V and J are TRBV7-9 and TRBJ2-5; perhaps TRBD1 as D (7 bases). Trimming took off 1 base at V and 1 base at J, with 13 bases between the two ends. The CDR3 spans 16 residues. Germline values: CDR1 SEHNR, CDR2 FQNEAQ (reference sequence). CDR3 sequence reads: CASSLGRGQLQETQYF. The CDR3 DNA reads TGTGCCAGCAGCTTAGGGCGGGGACAGCTCCAAGAGACCCAGTACTTC.

The genes are TRBV12-3 or TRBV12-4 and TRBJ1-2, with TRBD1 as a possible D gene (6 bases). The CDR3 is made up of 13 amino acids. V was shortened by 0 bases and J by 8 bases, with 10 bases between the two germline ends. The CDR3, as DNA: TGTGCCAGCAGTTTAGCGCGGGGGGGCGGCTACACCTTC. The encoded protein is CASSLARGGGYTF.

The chain is built from TRBV6-5 and TRBJ1-1; D not resolved. There are 12 residues in the CDR3. Between the trimmed V and J ends, which lost 7 bases and 1 base, there was a span of 7 bases. Germline loops: CDR1 MNHEY, CDR2 SVGAGI. Here the CDR3 reads CASKRQNTEAFF. CDR3 in DNA: TGTGCCAGCAAGCGGCAGAACACTGAAGCTTTCTTT.

J is TRBJ1-2 and V is TRBV10-3, with 9 bases matching TRBD1. The V segment lost 8 bases and the J segment 4 bases; nucleotides outside the gene matches: 8. The CDR3 runs 14 residues. Looked up from germline, CDR1 is ENHRY and CDR2 is SYGVKD. CDR3 sequence (DNA): TGTGCCATCCATACCGGACAGGGGCTCTATGGCTACACCTTC. Protein product: CAIHTGQGLYGYTF.

This sequence joins TRBV3-1 (or the pseudogene TRBV3-2) and TRBJ2-1, with 9 bases that match TRBD2. This CDR3 comprises 15 residues. Losses at the gene ends were 6 bases for V and 4 bases for J; bases not matched to a gene: 7. CDR1 LGHDT and CDR2 YNNKEL come from the germline V gene (reference sequence). CDR3 bases: TGTGCCAGCAGAGTTGGGCGGGAGGGTTACAATGAGCAGTTCTTC. Its protein product is CASRVGREGYNEQFF.

The gene calls are TRBV7-2 and TRBJ1-1; no firm D call. The ends were cut back, 1 base at V and 4 bases at J, with 13 bases in the middle. This CDR3 has 15 amino acids. Germline V lookup: CDR1 SGHTA, CDR2 FQGNSA. CDR3 residues: CASSLVAAGGTEAFF. The CDR3 bases are TGTGCCAGCAGCTTAGTAGCAGCCGGAGGCACTGAAGCTTTCTTT.